The 9 T cell receptor beta chains below all came from one sample that was sequenced in a study of shared clonotypes between healthy human individuals. Some clones are missing from TCRdb's copy, which holds only in-frame ones; the method was immunoSEQ multiplex PCR. This sample has some 2,500,000 clones, with approximately 93% found just once. The sample consisted of naive CD4+ T cells from PBMCs. Specified subset: CD45RA+ positively selected. Receptors were obtained from a man aged 18 to 30 in good health. Some clones in this sample may be carry-over from other donors' samples.

The genes are TRBV2 and TRBJ1-2; D is unclear. Trimming removed 6 bases from V and 8 bases from J, with 7 bases in between. Germline CDR1 is SNHLY and CDR2 is FYNNEI. CDR3 length: 10 amino acids. CDR3 loop: CASSRRGYTF. The CDR3 bases are TGTGCCAGCAGCCGTAGGGGCTACACCTTC.

V is TRBV2 and J is TRBJ2-3, with 10 bases lining up with TRBD1. J was trimmed by 6 bases and V by 7 bases; bases with no gene match: 7. Germline CDR1 is SNHLY and CDR2 is FYNNEI. The CDR3 covers 14 residues. The CDR3 bases are TGTGCCAGCAATGCGGGACAGGGGTTGGATACGCAGTATTTT. Amino acid sequence: CASNAGQGLDTQYF.

Concerning this clone: Different DNA sequences within this sample yield the same CDR3. V gene TRBV15 combines with J gene TRBJ2-5; possibly TRBD2 for D (6 bases). Germline assignment: CDR1 LNHNV and CDR2 YYDKDF (reference sequence). CDR3 length: 12 residues. Between the trimmed V and J ends, which lost 8 bases and 1 base, there was a span of 8 bases. The CDR3 is CATGSGQETQYF. The CDR3 coding sequence is TGTGCCACCGGTAGCGGCCAAGAGACCCAGTACTTC. The full variable domain, completed using reference TRBV15 and TRBJ2-5, is DAMVIQNPRYQVTQFGKPVTLSCSQTLNHNVMYWYQQKSSQAPKLLFHYYDKDFNNEADTPDNFQSRRPNTSFCFLDIRSPGLGDTAMYLCATGSGQETQYFGPGTRLLVL.

The CDR3 protein is CASTPGTASYNEQFF. CDR3 sequence (DNA): TGTGCCAGCACCCCGGGGACCGCTTCCTACAATGAGCAGTTCTTC. This rearrangement joins TRBV28 to TRBJ2-1; possibly TRBD1 or TRBD2 for D (5 bases each). Trimming shortened V by 7 bases and J by 1 base, and 14 bases separated the two germline ends. Germline loops: CDR1 MDHEN, CDR2 SYDVKM. The CDR3 has 15 amino acids.

In this sample, this clone turned up a few times. Other DNA sequences within the sample encode an identical CDR3. The CDR3 nucleotides are TGTGCCAGCAGTCCTAACTATGGCTACACCTTC. This gives the protein CASSPNYGYTF. The V call is TRBV28, the J call TRBJ1-2; no definite D call. The V gene lost 5 bases and the J gene lost 0 bases, with 1 base spanning the gap. The CDR3 spans 11 residues. The germline V gene has CDR1 MDHEN and CDR2 SYDVKM.

This clone was seen more than once but under ten times. The V call is TRBV4-2, the J call TRBJ2-7, with D possibly being TRBD1 or TRBD2 (6 bases each). Germline lookup yields CDR1 LGHNA and CDR2 YNFKEQ. The length of the CDR3 is 14 residues. Trimming cost V 8 bases and J 5 bases, with 19 bases left between them. CDR3 sequence (DNA): TGTGCCAGCGGGACTGCCGGGGCAGGGGACGAGCAGTACTTC. This sequence encodes CASGTAGAGDEQYF.

The gene calls are TRBV6-5 and TRBJ2-7; 8 positions agree with TRBD1. CDR1 and CDR2 from the germline V gene are MNHEY and SVGAGI. The trim removed 0 bases at V and 3 bases at J, leaving 4 bases unmatched. The length of the CDR3 is 15 residues. The CDR3 is CASSYSGTGHYEQYF. Here the CDR3 DNA reads TGTGCCAGCAGTTACTCCGGGACAGGCCACTACGAGCAGTACTTC.

The chain has TRBV11-2 and TRBJ1-2, with 11 bases lining up with TRBD1. Germline CDR1 and CDR2: SGHAT and FQNNGV. The CDR3 consists of 12 residues. V trimming: 10 bases; J trimming: 3 bases; junction bases outside the gene matches: 1. CDR3 DNA: TGTGCCATGGGACAGGGGGACTATGGCTACACCTTC. Its translation: CAMGQGDYGYTF.

V usage is TRBV6-1 and J usage is TRBJ2-7; 9 bases match TRBD1. Trimming took 6 bases from V and 3 from J; bases not matched to a gene: 6. Germline assignment: CDR1 MNHNS and CDR2 SASEGT. There are 14 residues in the CDR3. In DNA, the CDR3 is TGTGCCAGCAGAGGGGACAGGGTTAACTACGAGCAGTACTTC. This encodes CASRGDRVNYEQYF.